This TCR beta chain came from a study of metastatic and nonmetastatic thyroid tumors. Study-level information: Both malignant and benign thyroid patients supplied peripheral blood and tumor or nodule tissue samples, across which the repertoires of these patients were then compared.

The CDR3 is 14 residues long. Germline loops: CDR1 DFQATT, CDR2 SNEGSKA (reference sequence). The J segment lost 5 bases and the V segment lost 3 bases, leaving 3 bases of the junction unmatched. TCRdb called clones again from the PCR reads with MiXCR. The sample has about 4,500 clones, around a sixth seen once. Remarks on this clone: Antigen: not known.

Patients were all untreated before their thyroid surgery. General study points: The study reportedly found significantly higher TCR beta diversity in malignant thyroid tumors than benign nodules, in blood and tumor.

The source is a female donor with papillary thyroid cancer or a benign thyroid nodule (not recorded which). Some clones in this sample may be carry-over from other donors' samples. Sequencing input: adjacent normal tissue. V is TRBV20-1 and J is TRBJ2-2; TRBD1 aligns across 10 bases. CDR3 region: CSASSGQGTGELFF. The CDR3 region has the DNA TGCAGTGCTAGTTCGGGACAGGGGACCGGGGAGCTGTTTTTT.